This T cell receptor beta chain comes out of a study of T cell responses to AZD1222 COVID-19 vaccine. Study as a whole: Second doses were pooled across both intervals (about 4 or about 12 weeks).

Trimming removed 8 bases at V and 3 bases at J, with 23 bases between. CDR3 length: 17 residues. Germline CDR1 KGHSY, CDR2 FQNENV. Regarding this clone: Its antigen is unknown.

Findings and limits, study-wide: Spike-specific TCR depth and breadth grew after two AZD1222 doses. Spike-wide coverage was observed for vaccine-associated CD4 TCRs, with dominant responses at 160-218 and 743-854.

Method: immunoSEQ multiplex PCR; TCRdb's copy keeps in-frame clones and lacks some. In the table there are about 69,000 clones, 80% to 90% of which are singletons. Here the sequenced sample was peripheral blood, taken on day 0 of AZD1222 vaccination. The TCR comes from an adult in good health. This chain connects TRBV16 to TRBJ1-3, with D uncertain. The chain's CDR3 is CASALGRSEADGNTIYF. CDR3 coding DNA: TGTGCCAGCGCCTTAGGACGGTCAGAAGCGGATGGAAACACCATATATTTT.